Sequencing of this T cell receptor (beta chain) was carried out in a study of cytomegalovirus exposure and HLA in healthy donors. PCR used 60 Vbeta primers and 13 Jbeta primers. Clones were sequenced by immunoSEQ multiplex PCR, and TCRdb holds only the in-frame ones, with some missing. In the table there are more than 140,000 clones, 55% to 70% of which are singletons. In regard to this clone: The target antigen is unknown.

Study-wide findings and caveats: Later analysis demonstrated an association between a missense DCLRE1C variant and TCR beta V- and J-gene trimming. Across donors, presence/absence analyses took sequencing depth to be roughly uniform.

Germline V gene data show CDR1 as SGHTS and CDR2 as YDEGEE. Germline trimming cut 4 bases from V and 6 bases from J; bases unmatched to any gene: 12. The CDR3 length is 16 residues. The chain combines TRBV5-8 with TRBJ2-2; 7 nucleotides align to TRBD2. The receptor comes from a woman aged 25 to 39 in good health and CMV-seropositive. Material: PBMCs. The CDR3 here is CASSPSGGSGAGELFF. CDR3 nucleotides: TGTGCCAGCAGCCCATCGGGCGGGAGCGGTGCCGGGGAGCTGTTTTTT. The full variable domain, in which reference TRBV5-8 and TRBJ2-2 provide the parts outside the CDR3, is EAGVTQSPTHLIKTRGQQATLRCSPISGHTSVYWYQQALGLGLQFLLWYDEGEERNRGNFPPRFSGRQFPNYSSELNVNALELEDSALYLCASSPSGGSGAGELFFGEGSRLTVL.